The clone carrying this T cell receptor beta chain was detected ten times or more. Germline trimming cut 4 bases from V and 6 bases from J; bases unmatched to any gene: 11. Germline CDR1 reads LGHNA; CDR2 reads YNFKEQ. This CDR3 comprises 16 residues. This entry is derived from a study of blood T cell repertoires in COVID-19. Profiling relied on immunoSEQ multiplex PCR, and the TCRdb table lists in-frame clones only, not all of them. Of about 330,000 clones listed, 80% to 90% are singletons. The TCR sequence derives from a man aged 30-40 years with COVID-19, enrolled during active disease. The sequenced sample was peripheral blood. The rearrangement links TRBV4-2 to TRBJ2-2; 7 bases fit TRBD1. Written as DNA, the CDR3 is TGTGCCAGCAGCCGCCCTCAACAGGGGTCCGCCGGGGAGCTGTTTTTT. This gives the protein CASSRPQQGSAGELFF.